What follows describes a single TCR beta chain. Trimming stripped 9 bases from V and 2 bases from J, with 16 bases between. Germline V gives CDR1 MNHEY, CDR2 SVGAGI. The CDR3 spans 14 residues. In Seattle, patients joined the study during active infection and were tracked longitudinally. This record belongs to a study of blood T cell repertoires in COVID-19. Overall study: Acute-phase and convalescent COVID-19 samples originated in the United States, Italy and Spain. In each case, the material was cDNA or gDNA derived from T cells, B-cell-depleted T cells, or PBMCs.

Per the original data handling: Researchers report that nucleated cell counts were estimated from reference gene primer amplification. The repertoire was sequenced with immunoSEQ multiplex PCR; TCRdb's copy has only in-frame clones and lacks some. V and J calls and clone size come straight from that table; D and trimming were deduced from the DNA. The profile shows roughly 280,000 clones, around nine tenths of them singletons. The sample taken for sequencing was peripheral blood. This clonotype was sampled from a woman in her twenties or thirties with COVID-19, enrolled during active disease. This rearrangement joins TRBV6-5 to TRBJ1-1, with D perhaps TRBD1 (6 bases). CDR3 sequence: CASSHRASNTEAFF. The CDR3 region has the DNA TGTGCCAGTAGCCACAGGGCCTCCAACACTGAAGCTTTCTTT.